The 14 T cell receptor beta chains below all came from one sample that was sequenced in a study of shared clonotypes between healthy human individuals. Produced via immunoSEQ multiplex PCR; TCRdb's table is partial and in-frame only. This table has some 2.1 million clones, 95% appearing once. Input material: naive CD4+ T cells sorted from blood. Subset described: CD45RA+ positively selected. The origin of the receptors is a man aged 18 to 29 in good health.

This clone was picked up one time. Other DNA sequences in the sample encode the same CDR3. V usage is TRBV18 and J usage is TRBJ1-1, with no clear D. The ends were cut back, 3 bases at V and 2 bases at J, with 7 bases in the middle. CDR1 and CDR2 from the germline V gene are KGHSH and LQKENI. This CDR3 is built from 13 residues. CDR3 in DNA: TGTGCCAGCTCACCTGTCCTAAACACTGAAGCTTTCTTT. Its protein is CASSPVLNTEAFF.

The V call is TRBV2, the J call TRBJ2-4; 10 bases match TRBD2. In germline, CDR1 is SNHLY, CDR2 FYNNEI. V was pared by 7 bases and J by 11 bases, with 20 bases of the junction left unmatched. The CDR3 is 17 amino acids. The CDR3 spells CASTSRASGSAGNVQYF. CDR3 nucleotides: TGTGCCAGCACCTCCCGGGCTAGCGGGAGCGCCGGGAATGTTCAGTACTTC.

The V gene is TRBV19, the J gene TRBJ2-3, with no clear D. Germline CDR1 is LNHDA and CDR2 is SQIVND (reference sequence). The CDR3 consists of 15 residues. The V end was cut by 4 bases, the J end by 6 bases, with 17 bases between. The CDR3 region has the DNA TGTGCCAGTAGTAGATCCCGGCCGGCGATCGATACGCAGTATTTT. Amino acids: CASSRSRPAIDTQYF.

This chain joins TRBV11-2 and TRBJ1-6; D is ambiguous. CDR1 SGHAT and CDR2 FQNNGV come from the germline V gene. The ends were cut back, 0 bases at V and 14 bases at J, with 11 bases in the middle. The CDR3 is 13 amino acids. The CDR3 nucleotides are TGTGCCAGCAGCTTAGATCGTCGCGGGGCCCTCCACTTT. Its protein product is CASSLDRRGALHF.

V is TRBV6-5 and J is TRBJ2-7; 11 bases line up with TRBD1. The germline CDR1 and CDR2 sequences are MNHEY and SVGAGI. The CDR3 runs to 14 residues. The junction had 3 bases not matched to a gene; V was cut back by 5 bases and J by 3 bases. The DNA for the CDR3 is TGTGCCAGCAGTCTGGGGACAGGGGGCTACGAGCAGTACTTC. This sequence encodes CASSLGTGGYEQYF.

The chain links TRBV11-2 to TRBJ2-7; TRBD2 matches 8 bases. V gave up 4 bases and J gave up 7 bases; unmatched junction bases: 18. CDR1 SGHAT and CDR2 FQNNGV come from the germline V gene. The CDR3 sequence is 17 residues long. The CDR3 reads CASSSILVGLGTREQYF. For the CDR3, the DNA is TGTGCCAGCAGCTCTATCCTGGTGGGACTGGGGACTAGGGAGCAGTACTTC.

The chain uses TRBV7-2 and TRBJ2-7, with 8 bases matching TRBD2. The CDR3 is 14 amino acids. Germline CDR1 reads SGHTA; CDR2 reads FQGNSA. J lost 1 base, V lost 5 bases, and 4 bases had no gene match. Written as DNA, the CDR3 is TGTGCCAGCAGCGTACAGCGGGGGTCCTACGAGCAGTACTTC. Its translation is CASSVQRGSYEQYF. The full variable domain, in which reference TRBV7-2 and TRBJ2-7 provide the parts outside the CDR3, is GAGVSQSPSNKVTEKGKDVELRCDPISGHTALYWYRQSLGQGLEFLIYFQGNSAPDKSGLPSDRFSAERTGGSVSTLTIQRTQQEDSAVYLCASSVQRGSYEQYFGPGTRLTVT.

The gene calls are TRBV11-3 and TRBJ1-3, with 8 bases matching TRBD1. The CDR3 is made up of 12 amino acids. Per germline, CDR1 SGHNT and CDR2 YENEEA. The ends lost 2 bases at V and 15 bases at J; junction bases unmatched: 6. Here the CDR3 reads CASSLLQDRAYF. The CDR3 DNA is TGTGCCAGCAGCTTACTTCAGGACAGGGCATATTTT.

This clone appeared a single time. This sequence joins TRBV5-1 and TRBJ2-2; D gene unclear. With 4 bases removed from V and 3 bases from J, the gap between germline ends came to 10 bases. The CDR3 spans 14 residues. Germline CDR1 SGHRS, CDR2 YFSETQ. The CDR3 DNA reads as TGCGCCAGCAGCGCCCTCGGGTACACCGGGGAGCTGTTTTTT. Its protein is CASSALGYTGELFF. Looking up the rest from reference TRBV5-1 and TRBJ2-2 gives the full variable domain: KAGVTQTPRYLIKTRGQQVTLSCSPISGHRSVSWYQQTPGQGLQFLFEYFSETQRNKGNFPGRFSGRQFSNSRSEMNVSTLELGDSALYLCASSALGYTGELFFGEGSRLTVL.

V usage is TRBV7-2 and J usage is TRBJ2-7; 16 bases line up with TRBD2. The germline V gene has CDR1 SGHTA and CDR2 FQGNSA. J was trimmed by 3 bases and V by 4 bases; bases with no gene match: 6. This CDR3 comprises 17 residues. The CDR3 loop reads CASSSGLAGGSIYEQYF. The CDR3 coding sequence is TGTGCCAGCAGCTCGGGACTAGCGGGAGGGAGTATCTACGAGCAGTACTTC.

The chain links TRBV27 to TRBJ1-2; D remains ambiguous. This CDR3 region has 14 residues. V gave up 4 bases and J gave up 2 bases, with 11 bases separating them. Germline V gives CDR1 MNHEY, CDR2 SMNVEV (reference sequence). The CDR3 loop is CASSSSSTNYGYTF. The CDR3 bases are TGTGCCAGCAGTTCCTCCTCCACCAACTATGGCTACACCTTC.

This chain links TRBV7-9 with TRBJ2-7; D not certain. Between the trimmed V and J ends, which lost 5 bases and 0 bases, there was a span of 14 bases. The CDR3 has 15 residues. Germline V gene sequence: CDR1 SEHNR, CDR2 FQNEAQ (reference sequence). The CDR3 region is CASSRTDKGSYEQYF. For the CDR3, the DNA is TGTGCCAGCAGCCGGACGGATAAAGGCTCCTACGAGCAGTACTTC. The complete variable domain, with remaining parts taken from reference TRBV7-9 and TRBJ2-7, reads DTGVSQNPRHKITKRGQNVTFRCDPISEHNRLYWYRQTLGQGPEFLTYFQNEAQLEKSRLLSDRFSAERPKGSFSTLEIQRTEQGDSAMYLCASSRTDKGSYEQYFGPGTRLTVT.

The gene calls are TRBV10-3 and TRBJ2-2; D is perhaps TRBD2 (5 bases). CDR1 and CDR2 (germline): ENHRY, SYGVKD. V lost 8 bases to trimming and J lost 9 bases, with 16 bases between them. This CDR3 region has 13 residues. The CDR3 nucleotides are TGTGCCATCTCCGGGGATAGGCGGCGGGAGCTGTTTTTT. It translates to CAISGDRRRELFF.

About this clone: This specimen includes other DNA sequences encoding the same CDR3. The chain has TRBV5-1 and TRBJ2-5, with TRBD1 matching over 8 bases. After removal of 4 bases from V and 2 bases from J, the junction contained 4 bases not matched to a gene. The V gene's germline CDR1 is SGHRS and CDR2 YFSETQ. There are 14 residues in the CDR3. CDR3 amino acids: CASSTGQGQETQYF. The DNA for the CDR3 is TGCGCCAGCAGCACTGGACAGGGACAAGAGACCCAGTACTTC.